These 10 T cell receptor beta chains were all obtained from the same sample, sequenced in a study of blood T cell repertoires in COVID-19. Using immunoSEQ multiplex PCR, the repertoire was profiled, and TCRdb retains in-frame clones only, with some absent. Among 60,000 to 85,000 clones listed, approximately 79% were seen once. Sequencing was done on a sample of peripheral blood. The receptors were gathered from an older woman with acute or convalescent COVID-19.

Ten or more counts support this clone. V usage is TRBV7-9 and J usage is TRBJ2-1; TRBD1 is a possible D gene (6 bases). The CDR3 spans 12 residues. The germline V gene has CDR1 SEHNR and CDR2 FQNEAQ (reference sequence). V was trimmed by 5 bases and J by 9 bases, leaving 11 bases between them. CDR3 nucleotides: TGTGCCAGCAGCGTCAGGGGAGTTGAGCAGTTCTTC. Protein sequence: CASSVRGVEQFF.

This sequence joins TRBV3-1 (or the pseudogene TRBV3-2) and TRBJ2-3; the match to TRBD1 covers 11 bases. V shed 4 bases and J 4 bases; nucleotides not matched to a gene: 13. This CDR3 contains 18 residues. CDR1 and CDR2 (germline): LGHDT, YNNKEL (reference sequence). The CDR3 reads CASSLWTGGDGLPDTQYF. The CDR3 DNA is TGTGCCAGCAGCCTGTGGACAGGGGGCGACGGTCTCCCAGATACGCAGTATTTT.

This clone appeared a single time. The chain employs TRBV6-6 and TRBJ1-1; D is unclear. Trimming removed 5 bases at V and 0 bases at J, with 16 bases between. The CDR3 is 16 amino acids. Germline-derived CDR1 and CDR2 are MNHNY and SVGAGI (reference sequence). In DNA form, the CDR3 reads TGTGCCAGCAGTAAGGCCAATCGACAATTGAACACTGAAGCTTTCTTT. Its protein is CASSKANRQLNTEAFF.

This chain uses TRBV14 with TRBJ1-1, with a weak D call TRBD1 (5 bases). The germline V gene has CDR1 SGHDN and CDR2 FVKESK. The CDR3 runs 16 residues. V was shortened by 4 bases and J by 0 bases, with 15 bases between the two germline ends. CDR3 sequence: CASSPGGDLLNTEAFF. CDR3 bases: TGTGCCAGCAGCCCCGGCGGGGACCTATTGAACACTGAAGCTTTCTTT.

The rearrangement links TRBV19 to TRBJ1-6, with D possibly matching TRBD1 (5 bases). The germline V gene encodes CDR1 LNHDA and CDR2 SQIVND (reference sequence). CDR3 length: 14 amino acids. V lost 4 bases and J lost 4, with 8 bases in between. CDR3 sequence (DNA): TGTGCCAGTAGTACCAGACAGTATAATTCACCCCTCCACTTT. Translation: CASSTRQYNSPLHF.

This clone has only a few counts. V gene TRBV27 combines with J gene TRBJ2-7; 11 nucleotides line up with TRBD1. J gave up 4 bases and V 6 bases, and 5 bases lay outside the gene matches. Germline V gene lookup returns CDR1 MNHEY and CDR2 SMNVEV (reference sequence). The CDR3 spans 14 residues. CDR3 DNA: TGTGCCAGCAGGTGGACAGGGGGCGGGTACGAGCAGTACTTC. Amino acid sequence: CASRWTGGGYEQYF.

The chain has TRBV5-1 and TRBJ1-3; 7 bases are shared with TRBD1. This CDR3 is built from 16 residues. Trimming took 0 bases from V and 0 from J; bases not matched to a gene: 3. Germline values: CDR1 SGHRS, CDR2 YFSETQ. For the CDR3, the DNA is TGCGCCAGCAGCTTGGGACAGGGAGGCTCTGGAAACACCATATATTTT. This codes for CASSLGQGGSGNTIYF.

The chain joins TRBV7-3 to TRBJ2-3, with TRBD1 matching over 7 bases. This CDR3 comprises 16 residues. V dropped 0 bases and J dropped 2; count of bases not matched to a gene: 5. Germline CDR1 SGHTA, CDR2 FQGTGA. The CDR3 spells CASSLTGGSNTDTQYF. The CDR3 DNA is TGTGCCAGCAGCTTAACAGGGGGCTCTAACACAGATACGCAGTATTTT.

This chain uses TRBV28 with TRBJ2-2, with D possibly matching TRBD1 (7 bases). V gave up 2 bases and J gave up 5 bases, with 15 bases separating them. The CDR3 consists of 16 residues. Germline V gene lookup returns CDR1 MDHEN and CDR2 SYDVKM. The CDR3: CASSLRRQGGTGELFF. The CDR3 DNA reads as TGTGCCAGCAGTTTACGGCGACAGGGAGGAACCGGGGAGCTGTTTTTT. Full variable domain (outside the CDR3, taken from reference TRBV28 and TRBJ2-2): DVKVTQSSRYLVKRTGEKVFLECVQDMDHENMFWYRQDPGLGLRLIYFSYDVKMKEKGDIPEGYSVSREKKERFSLILESASTNQTSMYLCASSLRRQGGTGELFFGEGSRLTVL.

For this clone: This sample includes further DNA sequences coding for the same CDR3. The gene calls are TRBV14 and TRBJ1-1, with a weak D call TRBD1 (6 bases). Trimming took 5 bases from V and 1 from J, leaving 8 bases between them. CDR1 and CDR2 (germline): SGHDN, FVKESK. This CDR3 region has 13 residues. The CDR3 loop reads CASSLQGNTEAFF. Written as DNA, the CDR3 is TGTGCCAGCAGCTTACAGGGGAACACTGAAGCTTTCTTT.